Listed here are 29 T cell receptor beta chains from one sample, sequenced in a study of blood T cells in healthy people across ages. A second about 6 to 12 cycle PCR used barcoded and J-beta primers. TCRdb re-analysed the 5' RACE reads in MiXCR, keeping a single row per CDR3 protein. The sample lists over 500,000 distinct CDR3 sequences; over 40% were seen once. Sequencing input: blood. Receptor source: a woman of 80 years or more in good health.

This chain connects TRBV7-2 to TRBJ2-7, with unresolved D. Germline CDR1 is SGHTA and CDR2 is FQGNSA. The V end lost 5 bases, the J end lost 0 bases, and 14 bases lay between the germline ends. The CDR3 extends over 15 amino acids. Here the CDR3 DNA reads TGTGCCAGCAGCCGCCACGTCCGCGACTCCTACGAGCAGTACTTC. Protein product: CASSRHVRDSYEQYF.

A single count supports this clonotype. One junction end does not reproduce the germline sequence, and a read error may be involved. The chain combines TRBV7-2 with TRBJ1-5, with 7 bases identical to TRBD1. This CDR3 region has 14 residues. The germline CDR1 and CDR2 sequences are SGHTA and FQGNSA. The CDR3 region is CAGSPGRGFMAQHF. CDR3 nucleotide sequence: TGTGCCGGCAGCCCCGGCAGGGGGTTTATGGCCCAGCATTTT. The whole variable domain, filled in from reference TRBV7-2 and TRBJ1-5, reads GAGVSQSPSNKVTEKGKDVELRCDPISGHTALYWYRQSLGQGLEFLIYFQGNSAPDKSGLPSDRFSAERTGGSVSTLTIQRTQQEDSAVYLCAGSPGRGFMAQHFGDGTRLSIL.

A note on this clonotype: A much larger clone differs by one base, so this may be a read error. The chain joins TRBV27 to TRBJ2-3; 10 nucleotides agree with TRBD1. The CDR3 runs to 15 residues. The germline V gene encodes CDR1 MNHEY and CDR2 SMNVEV (reference sequence). This CDR3 reads CTSSLVGTGVYTQYF. The CDR3 nucleotides read TGTACCAGCAGTTTAGTCGGGACAGGGGTGTATACGCAGTATTTT.

This clonotype has a handful of counts. A read error is possible here, since a much larger clone lies one base away. The chain has TRBV9 and TRBJ2-1; D unresolved. The DNA end lines up better with TRBJ2-7; the J call may be wrong. Germline V gene data show CDR1 as SGDLS and CDR2 as YYNGEE. This CDR3 spans 13 amino acids. Here the CDR3 DNA reads TGTGCCAGCAGCGGACTTTCCAACAATGAGCAGTACTTC. As protein: CASSGLSNNEQYF.

This rearrangement joins TRBV5-1 to TRBJ1-5; D is unclear. CDR1 and CDR2 from the germline V gene are SGHRS and YFSETQ. The V end was cut by 0 bases, the J end by 8 bases, with 9 bases between. The CDR3 runs 13 residues. CDR3 sequence reads: CASSLAEGKPQHF. CDR3 DNA: TGCGCCAGCAGCTTGGCCGAAGGCAAGCCCCAGCATTTT. Together with reference TRBV5-1 and TRBJ1-5, the CDR3 gives the full variable domain: KAGVTQTPRYLIKTRGQQVTLSCSPISGHRSVSWYQQTPGQGLQFLFEYFSETQRNKGNFPGRFSGRQFSNSRSEMNVSTLELGDSALYLCASSLAEGKPQHFGDGTRLSIL.

The count of this clonotype is one. The V call is TRBV9, the J call TRBJ2-1; 13 bases map to TRBD2. CDR3 size: 19 residues. V was clipped by 0 bases and J by 4 bases; unmatched bases: 10. Germline CDR1 reads SGDLS; CDR2 reads YYNGEE. The CDR3 protein is CASSVGRTSGGSFYNEQFF. The DNA of the CDR3 is TGTGCCAGCAGCGTAGGGAGGACTAGCGGGGGCTCATTTTACAATGAGCAGTTCTTC.

This clonotype has only a few counts. This chain links TRBV9 with TRBJ1-1; a weak D match, TRBD1 (5 bases). V was clipped by 4 bases and J by 0 bases, with 16 bases between them. Germline V gene data show CDR1 as SGDLS and CDR2 as YYNGEE. CDR3 length: 16 residues. The CDR3 loop reads CASSLLPGRLNTEAFF. The CDR3 DNA reads TGTGCCAGCAGCCTCTTACCGGGACGGTTGAACACTGAAGCTTTCTTT.

V usage is TRBV12-3 or TRBV12-4 and J usage is TRBJ1-6; TRBD1 matches at 7 bases. Unmatched junction bases numbered 7, after V lost 6 bases and J lost 5 bases. CDR3 length: 15 amino acids. The CDR3 is CASRPKGGDNSPLHF. As DNA, the CDR3 is TGTGCCAGCAGGCCGAAAGGGGGCGATAATTCACCCCTCCACTTT.

The V gene is TRBV29-1, the J gene TRBJ1-2; D might be TRBD1 (5 bases). This CDR3 is 14 amino acids long. V lost 0 bases to trimming and J lost 4 bases, with 12 bases between them. CDR1 and CDR2 from the germline V gene are SQVTM and ANQGSEA. CDR3 sequence: CSVEEGQRLYGYTF. DNA for the CDR3: TGCAGCGTTGAAGAGGGGCAGAGGCTCTATGGCTACACCTTC.

This clonotype was seen only once. V is TRBV6-1 and J is TRBJ2-5, with D possibly called TRBD1 or TRBD2 (5 bases each). The CDR3 has 18 residues. Trimming removed 6 bases from V and 2 bases from J, with 25 bases in between. The germline V gene has CDR1 MNHNS and CDR2 SASEGT. CDR3 sequence reads: CASRKKLGTTHQQETQYF. The CDR3 DNA sequence: TGTGCCAGCAGAAAAAAACTCGGGACCACACACCAACAAGAGACCCAGTACTTC.

This clonotype came up many times. The chain uses TRBV6-5 and TRBJ2-1; D uncertain. Trimming took 6 bases from V and 7 from J, leaving 10 bases between them. The germline V gene has CDR1 MNHEY and CDR2 SVGAGI. This CDR3 is built from 12 residues. The CDR3: CASRQAANEQFF. CDR3 nucleotide sequence: TGTGCCAGCAGACAAGCAGCGAATGAGCAGTTCTTC.

Of note for this clonotype: A much larger clone lies one base from this, so it may be a read error. The CDR3 region has the DNA TGTGCCAGCAGCCAAGATCCCCTGAGCTCCTACAATGAGCAGTTCTTC. Encoded protein: CASSQDPLSSYNEQFF. This chain uses TRBV4-2 with TRBJ2-1, with D unclear. V lost 0 bases to trimming and J lost 0 bases, with 9 bases between them. From germline, CDR1 is LGHNA and CDR2 YNFKEQ. This CDR3 contains 16 residues.

The V and J genes are TRBV9 and TRBJ2-1; no firm D call. The germline V gene encodes CDR1 SGDLS and CDR2 YYNGEE. There are 12 residues in the CDR3. With 0 bases removed from V and 8 bases from J, the gap between germline ends came to 6 bases. CDR3 sequence: CASSVAGHEQFF. The CDR3, as DNA: TGTGCCAGCAGCGTAGCTGGGCATGAGCAGTTCTTC.

Points on this clonotype: Just one base apart from a much larger clone, this may be a read error. This rearrangement joins TRBV5-1 to TRBJ2-1; 9 nucleotides match TRBD2. TRBJ2-7 matches the DNA end more closely, so the J call is doubtful. Germline assignment: CDR1 SGHRS and CDR2 YFSETQ. The CDR3 spans 16 residues. CDR3 amino acids: CASSLDSGSSYNEQYF. DNA of the CDR3: TGCGCCAGCAGCTTGGATAGCGGGAGCTCCTACAATGAGCAGTACTTC.

This chain connects TRBV14 to TRBJ2-7; D gene ambiguous. The better agreement between TRBJ2-5 and the DNA end casts doubt on the J call. Germline values: CDR1 SGHDN, CDR2 FVKESK. The CDR3 contains 15 residues. The CDR3 DNA reads TGTGCCAGCAGCCAAGATTCTGGCCTGCGGGAGACCCAGTACTTC. It translates to CASSQDSGLRETQYF.

Ten or more counts support this clonotype. A read error may produce the germline difference seen at one junction end. The genes are TRBV7-2 and TRBJ2-3; possible D gene TRBD2, 6 bases. Germline CDR1 and CDR2: SGHTA and FQGNSA. The CDR3 is made up of 15 amino acids. Here the CDR3 reads CASSLVAGSTDTQYF. CDR3 DNA: TGCGCCAGCAGCTTGGTCGCGGGAAGCACAGATACGCAGTATTTT.

This clonotype appeared many times. The chain recombines TRBV25-1 with TRBJ2-5; TRBD1 aligns across 9 bases. This CDR3 comprises 13 residues. V was clipped by 4 bases and J by 7 bases; unmatched bases: 4. In germline, CDR1 is MGHDK, CDR2 SYGVNS. The CDR3 nucleotides are TGTGCCAGCAGTGCGGGACAGGGATGGACCCAGTACTTC. It is translated as CASSAGQGWTQYF.

The chain employs TRBV20-1 and TRBJ2-7, with TRBD1 matching 7 bases. Germline V gives CDR1 DFQATT, CDR2 SNEGSKA (reference sequence). CDR3 size: 13 residues. J lost 4 bases, V lost 5 bases, and 8 bases had no gene match. For the CDR3, the DNA is TGCAGTGCTCGGGCAGGGGGAAAATACGAGCAGTACTTC. It yields the protein CSARAGGKYEQYF.

The chain combines TRBV12-3 or TRBV12-4 with TRBJ1-5; TRBD1 aligns across 8 bases. The ends lost 5 bases at V and 4 bases at J; junction bases unmatched: 7. The CDR3 runs 15 residues. The CDR3 region is CASSQGQGGNQPQHF. CDR3 DNA sequence: TGTGCCAGCAGTCAAGGACAGGGTGGGAATCAGCCCCAGCATTTT.

This chain joins TRBV19 and TRBJ2-7; D remains ambiguous. This CDR3 is built from 14 residues. CDR1 LNHDA and CDR2 SQIVND come from the germline V gene (reference sequence). Trimming took 3 bases from V and 5 from J, leaving 14 bases between them. The CDR3 nucleotides are TGTGCCAGTAGTATGTTCCCCACTGAGAACGAGCAGTACTTC. Protein sequence: CASSMFPTENEQYF. Combining the CDR3 with reference TRBV19 and TRBJ2-7 gives the whole variable domain DGGITQSPKYLFRKEGQNVTLSCEQNLNHDAMYWYRQDPGQGLRLIYYSQIVNDFQKGDIAEGYSVSREKKESFPLTVTSAQKNPTAFYLCASSMFPTENEQYFGPGTRLTVT.

Ten or more counts support this clonotype. The chain links TRBV12-3 or TRBV12-4 to TRBJ2-1; possible D gene TRBD1, 6 bases. V lost 7 bases and J 5 bases, leaving 24 bases between the germline ends. CDR3 size: 17 residues. This CDR3 is CASIPAGVVGGDNEQFF. CDR3 nucleotide sequence: TGTGCCAGCATCCCCGCAGGCGTAGTTGGGGGCGACAATGAGCAGTTCTTC.

This clonotype was found many times. This chain uses TRBV5-1 with TRBJ2-7; no reliable D call. V lost 0 bases to trimming and J lost 6 bases, with 10 bases between them. Looked up from germline, CDR1 is SGHRS and CDR2 is YFSETQ. The CDR3 has 13 residues. This CDR3 reads CASSLVLGLEQYF. As DNA, the CDR3 is TGCGCCAGCAGCTTGGTTCTAGGTCTCGAGCAGTACTTC.

This clonotype was counted between two and nine times. V usage is TRBV7-7 and J usage is TRBJ2-7; 8 bases map to TRBD2. Germline CDR1 is SSHAT and CDR2 is FNYEAQ (reference sequence). With 6 bases clipped from V and 3 bases from J, the junction kept 16 bases outside the gene matches. CDR3 length equals 17 residues. CDR3 sequence reads: CASSSQRSGRSCYEQYF. The CDR3 nucleotides read TGTGCCAGCAGTTCTCAGCGGAGCGGGAGATCCTGCTACGAGCAGTACTTC.

Note on this clonotype: A much larger clone sits a single nucleotide away, making a read error possible. This chain joins TRBV25-1 and TRBJ2-5, with 9 bases matching TRBD1. CDR3 length: 15 residues. In germline, CDR1 is MGHDK, CDR2 SYGVNS. This chain's CDR3 is CASSEIGTGQGTQYF. CDR3 coding DNA: TGTGCCAGCAGTGAAATCGGGACAGGGCAAGGGACCCAGTACTTC.

This clonotype was detected ten times or more. V gene TRBV29-1 combines with J gene TRBJ1-4; D ambiguous. The length of the CDR3 is 13 residues. The germline gives CDR1 SQVTM, CDR2 ANQGSEA. V was trimmed by 7 bases and J by 0 bases, leaving 9 bases between them. In DNA form, the CDR3 reads TGCAGCGCTGGACTGACAACTAATGAAAAACTGTTTTTT. Amino acid sequence: CSAGLTTNEKLFF.

In DNA form, the CDR3 reads TGCAGCGTTGAGTCGGGGGGCGGAGAGACCCAGTACTTC. Protein product: CSVESGGGETQYF. The chain employs TRBV29-1 and TRBJ2-5; a weak D match, TRBD2 (7 bases). The CDR3 spans 13 residues. Deletions cut 3 bases from V and 4 bases from J, with 12 bases between. CDR1 is SQVTM, CDR2 ANQGSEA, per germline.

The chain joins TRBV6-2 or TRBV6-3 to TRBJ1-6; 10 bases are shared with TRBD1. Germline CDR1 MNHEY, CDR2 SVGEGT. J lost 5 bases, V lost 5 bases, and 9 bases had no gene match. This CDR3 comprises 17 residues. The CDR3 DNA is TGTGCCAGCAGTCCACTGTCGACAGGGGGCCATAATTCACCCCTCCACTTT. It is translated as CASSPLSTGGHNSPLHF.

The rearrangement joins TRBV29-1 to TRBJ2-3; D possibly corresponds to TRBD1 (5 bases). Germline V gene lookup returns CDR1 SQVTM and CDR2 ANQGSEA. The CDR3 length is 14 residues. V lost 0 bases and J lost 0, with 7 bases in between. This chain's CDR3 is CSVEDGASTDTQYF. The CDR3 coding sequence is TGCAGCGTTGAAGATGGGGCTAGCACAGATACGCAGTATTTT.

The V call is TRBV7-6, the J call TRBJ2-1; 7 bases fit TRBD1. There are 14 residues in the CDR3. CDR1 is SGHVS, CDR2 FNYEAQ, per germline. V was clipped by 7 bases and J by 2 bases; unmatched bases: 5. The CDR3, as DNA: TGTGCCAGCACCACGGGACAGACCTACAATGAGCAGTTCTTC. Encoded protein: CASTTGQTYNEQFF.